Listed below are T cell receptor beta chains from one sample, sequenced in a study of metastatic and nonmetastatic thyroid tumors. TCRdb recomputed clones from the PCR reads via MiXCR. The sample has about 15,000 clones; roughly 3.5% are singletons. The sequencing sample was made of tumor tissue. These receptors were obtained from a female donor with papillary thyroid cancer or a benign thyroid nodule (not recorded which). Some clones in this sample may be carry-over from other donors' samples. CDR3s include the opening cysteine and the closing phenylalanine or tryptophan. D genes are given only for firm matches. The size of a clone is reported for some rows only, either as once, few or many, or as a class for expanded clones.

d_gene	j_gene	v_gene	abundance	CDR3aa	CDR3nt
NA	TRBJ2-1	TRBV20-1	medium-sized	CSARETYSPWGDNEQFF	TGCAGTGCTAGAGAGACTTACAGCCCTTGGGGCGACAATGAGCAGTTCTTC
TRBD1	TRBJ1-3	TRBV9	NA	CASSVVAGGGNTIYF	TGTGCCAGCAGCGTAGTGGCAGGGGGTGGAAACACCATATATTTT
TRBD1	TRBJ2-7	TRBV6-1	few	CASRLPGQGLGEQYF	TGTGCCAGCAGGCTCCCGGGACAGGGTTTGGGCGAGCAGTACTTC
NA	TRBJ1-5	TRBV24-1	few	CATTRTERGNQPQHF	TGTGCCACCACTAGGACAGAGCGGGGCAATCAGCCCCAGCATTTT
NA	TRBJ1-1	TRBV28	NA	CASRAGSTEAFF	TGTGCCAGCAGAGCGGGGAGTACTGAAGCTTTCTTT
TRBD1	TRBJ1-5	TRBV6-2/TRBV6-3	NA	CAVQTGGSQPQHF	TGTGCCGTCCAGACAGGGGGCAGTCAGCCCCAGCATTTT
NA	TRBJ2-1	TRBV9	few	CASSVLMGVKFF	TGTGCCAGCAGCGTATTGATGGGGGTGAAGTTCTTC
NA	TRBJ1-2	TRBV6-1	many	CASSYLRGNIYGYTF	TGTGCCAGCAGTTATTTAAGGGGTAACATATATGGCTACACCTTC
NA	TRBJ2-7	TRBV20-1	many	CSARGLAGYEQYF	TGCAGTGCTAGAGGGCTAGCAGGTTACGAGCAGTACTTC
NA	TRBJ2-6	TRBV28	few	CASSLTPVGISGANVLTF	TGTGCCAGCAGCTTGACCCCCGTAGGGATCTCTGGGGCCAACGTCCTGACTTTC
TRBD2	TRBJ2-1	TRBV6-2/TRBV6-3	few	CASSGLAVYNEQFF	TGTGCCAGCTCCGGACTAGCGGTATACAATGAGCAGTTCTTC
NA	TRBJ2-2	TRBV19	few	CASILGGTGELFF	TGTGCCAGTATTTTAGGGGGGACCGGGGAGCTGTTTTTT
NA	TRBJ2-5	TRBV7-6	few	CASSSPLGGEAQYF	TGTGCCAGCAGCTCCCCGTTGGGAGGTGAGGCCCAGTACTTC
NA	TRBJ2-2	TRBV6-1	many	CASSEQVVGELFF	TGTGCCAGCAGTGAGCAGGTGGTCGGGGAGCTGTTTTTT
NA	TRBJ1-6	TRBV6-2/TRBV6-3	NA	CASSPARLPPLHF	TGTGCCAGCAGCCCCGCTCGTTTGCCACCCCTCCACTTT
NA	TRBJ1-1	TRBV7-9	NA	CASSRLTGYPAYTEAFF	TGTGCCAGCAGCCGCCTGACGGGGTACCCGGCCTACACTGAAGCTTTCTTT
TRBD2	TRBJ2-3	TRBV20-1	few	CSARDPSGSGRLDTQYF	TGCAGTGCTAGAGATCCTAGCGGGAGTGGTCGTCTGGATACGCAGTATTTT
TRBD2	TRBJ2-5	TRBV6-5	few	CASSHYPGLAGGRRTQYF	TGTGCCAGCAGTCACTACCCGGGACTAGCGGGAGGCCGAAGGACCCAGTACTTC
NA	TRBJ2-4	TRBV30	few	CAWSVLWTQPQLAKNIQYF	TGTGCCTGGAGTGTACTCTGGACCCAGCCCCAACTAGCCAAAAACATTCAGTACTTC
TRBD2	TRBJ2-1	TRBV27	NA	CASSARTSGNYEQFF	TGTGCCAGCAGTGCCAGGACTAGCGGGAATTATGAGCAGTTCTTC
NA	TRBJ1-5	TRBV29-1	NA	CSVVTGGDQPQHF	TGCAGCGTTGTAACAGGCGGCGATCAGCCCCAGCATTTT
NA	TRBJ2-7	TRBV6-1	few	CASIDPSLSAGRYEQYF	TGTGCCAGCATTGACCCGAGCCTCTCGGCAGGGAGGTACGAGCAGTACTTC
TRBD1	TRBJ1-6	TRBV7-9	NA	CASSLGTGANSPLHF	TGTGCCAGCAGCTTAGGGACAGGCGCAAATTCACCCCTCCACTTT
NA	TRBJ2-3	TRBV6-5	large	CASSYFGPPQYF	TGTGCCAGCAGTTACTTCGGCCCTCCGCAGTATTTT
NA	TRBJ2-3	TRBV7-2	few	CASTTGNTQYF	TGTGCCAGCACGACGGGGAATACGCAGTATTTT
TRBD1	TRBJ1-2	TRBV11-1	medium-sized	CASSVEGGWYGYTF	TGTGCCAGCAGCGTGGAAGGGGGCTGGTATGGCTACACCTTC
TRBD1	TRBJ1-2	TRBV6-1	few	CASTLGTGGWGYGYTF	TGTGCCAGCACCCTGGGGACAGGGGGCTGGGGCTATGGCTACACCTTC
NA	TRBJ2-3	TRBV12-3/TRBV12-4	NA	CASKGSTDTQYF	TGTGCCAGCAAAGGTAGCACAGATACGCAGTATTTT
NA	TRBJ2-3	TRBV28	NA	CASSPALGGTQYF	TGTGCCAGCAGTCCTGCCCTAGGGGGTACGCAGTATTTT
NA	TRBJ2-5	TRBV24-1	few	CATSDFVNQETQYF	TGTGCCACCAGTGATTTCGTCAACCAAGAGACCCAGTACTTC
TRBD1	TRBJ1-1	TRBV2	few	CASGRQGADTEAFF	TGTGCCAGCGGCCGACAGGGGGCGGACACTGAAGCTTTCTTT
TRBD1	TRBJ2-7	TRBV6-1	few	CASAETGGKSYEQYF	TGTGCCAGCGCCGAGACAGGGGGCAAGAGCTACGAGCAGTACTTC
NA	TRBJ1-4	TRBV6-2/TRBV6-3	many	CASSPPRGRDEKLFF	TGTGCCAGCAGTCCTCCGCGAGGGAGGGATGAAAAACTGTTTTTT
NA	TRBJ1-2	TRBV6-1	NA	CASTNGGPSYGYTF	TGTGCCAGCACCAACGGGGGCCCAAGCTATGGCTACACCTTC
TRBD2	TRBJ2-1	TRBV7-9	few	CASTSPSGSRREQFF	TGTGCCAGCACCTCCCCTAGCGGGAGTAGGCGTGAGCAGTTCTTC
TRBD2	TRBJ2-3	TRBV11-2	few	CASSLILATSGTDTQYF	TGTGCCAGCAGCTTAATTTTGGCGACTAGCGGCACAGATACGCAGTATTTT
NA	TRBJ2-7	TRBV28	NA	CASSQSDQRDEQYF	TGTGCCAGCAGTCAAAGTGATCAGAGGGACGAGCAGTACTTC
TRBD1	TRBJ2-7	TRBV6-2/TRBV6-3	few	CASSPTPGQGAYEQYF	TGTGCCAGCAGTCCTACCCCGGGACAGGGGGCATACGAGCAGTACTTC
NA	TRBJ2-5	TRBV20-1	few	CSASSETQYF	TGCAGTGCTAGTAGTGAGACCCAGTACTTC
TRBD1	TRBJ1-1	TRBV10-3	NA	CVTSTGTGLKTEAFF	TGTGTGACTAGTACCGGGACAGGGCTTAAAACTGAAGCTTTCTTT
NA	TRBJ1-4	TRBV2	few	CASSEDGQVGKLFF	TGTGCCAGCAGTGAGGACGGTCAGGTGGGAAAACTGTTTTTT
TRBD1	TRBJ2-1	TRBV6-1	few	CASSENLGGVYNEQFF	TGTGCCAGCAGTGAAAATTTAGGGGGCGTCTACAATGAGCAGTTCTTC
NA	TRBJ2-3	TRBV12-3/TRBV12-4	NA	CASSFVGDTQYF	TGTGCCAGCAGTTTCGTGGGAGATACGCAGTATTTT
TRBD1	TRBJ1-5	TRBV27	many	CASSLGTANQPQHF	TGTGCCAGCAGTTTAGGGACAGCGAATCAGCCCCAGCATTTT
NA	TRBJ1-2	TRBV6-1	NA	CASSEKEGYGYTF	TGTGCCAGCAGTGAAAAGGAAGGATATGGCTACACCTTC
NA	TRBJ1-5	TRBV15	few	CATSRVSDVNQPQHF	TGTGCCACCAGCAGAGTTTCTGACGTCAATCAGCCCCAGCATTTT
TRBD2	TRBJ2-1	TRBV7-6	few	CASSLGGRTYNNEQFF	TGTGCCAGCAGCTTGGGCGGGAGGACGTACAACAATGAGCAGTTCTTC
NA	TRBJ2-3	TRBV19	few	CASTTSEGDTQYF	TGTGCCAGTACAACTTCTGAGGGAGATACGCAGTATTTT
NA	TRBJ2-6	TRBV12-3/TRBV12-4	NA	CASSLGSAGANALTF	TGTGCCAGCAGTTTAGGTTCAGCTGGGGCCAACGCCCTGACTTTC
NA	TRBJ1-2	TRBV11-2	medium-sized	CASSRQGRSYTF	TGTGCCAGCAGCCGCCAGGGACGGAGCTACACCTTC
NA	TRBJ2-1	TRBV11-3	NA	CASSLLSGQYNNEQFF	TGTGCCAGCAGCTTATTGTCAGGACAGTACAACAATGAGCAGTTCTTC
NA	TRBJ2-1	TRBV28	NA	CASCRGRWYNEQFF	TGTGCCAGCTGCCGTGGGCGGTGGTACAATGAGCAGTTCTTC